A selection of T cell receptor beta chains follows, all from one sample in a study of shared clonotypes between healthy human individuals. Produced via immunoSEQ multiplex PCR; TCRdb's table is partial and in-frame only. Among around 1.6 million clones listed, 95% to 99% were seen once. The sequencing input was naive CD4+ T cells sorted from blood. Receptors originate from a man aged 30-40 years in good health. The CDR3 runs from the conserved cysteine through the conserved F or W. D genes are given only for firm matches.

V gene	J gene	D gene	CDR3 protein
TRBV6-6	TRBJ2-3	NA	CASSYRTGLETQYF
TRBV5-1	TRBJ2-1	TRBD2	CASSWGLAGGSYNEQFF
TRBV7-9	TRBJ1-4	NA	CASSRGDSLLGLFF
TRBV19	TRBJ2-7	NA	CASSTGLYEQYF
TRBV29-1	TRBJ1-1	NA	CSAEGRQGNTEAFF
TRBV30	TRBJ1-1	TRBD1	CAWSVRLTGILGGTEAFF
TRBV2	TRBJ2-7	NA	CASRRELSYEQYF
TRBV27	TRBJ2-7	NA	CASSPLGGGPYYEQYF
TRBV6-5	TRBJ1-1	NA	CASSSGWTLPNTEAFF
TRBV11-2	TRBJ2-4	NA	CASSLRPGPKEHIQYF
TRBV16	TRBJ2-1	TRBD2	CASSQSRAGGRNEQFF
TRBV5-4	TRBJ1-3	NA	CASSLAYENTIYF
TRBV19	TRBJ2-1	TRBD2	CAIAGAGVNEQFF
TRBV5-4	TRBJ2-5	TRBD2	CASSLASGSPQETQYF
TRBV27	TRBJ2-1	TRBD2	CASSWGVAGLPEEQFF
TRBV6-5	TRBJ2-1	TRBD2	CASSFLLAGEYNEQFF
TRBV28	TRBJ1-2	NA	CASSPGIANYGYTF
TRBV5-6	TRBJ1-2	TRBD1	CASSSPRDRGYPSYGYTF
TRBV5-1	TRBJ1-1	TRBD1	CASSPIRGDGTEAFF
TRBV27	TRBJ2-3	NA	CASSLTTRYTDTQYF
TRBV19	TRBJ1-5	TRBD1	CASRKTGEGSNQPQHF
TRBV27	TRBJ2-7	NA	CASSYRGYEQYF
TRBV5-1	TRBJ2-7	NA	CASSPPNSGSSYEQYF
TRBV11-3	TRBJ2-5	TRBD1	CASSQRTGGVTPQETQYF
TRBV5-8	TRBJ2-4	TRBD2	CASSFGGGNIQYF
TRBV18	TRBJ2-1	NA	CASSPRRDQVGEQFF
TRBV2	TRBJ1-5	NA	CASSEEITHQPQHF
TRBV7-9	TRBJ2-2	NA	CALLEGPNTGELFF
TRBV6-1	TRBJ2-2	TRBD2	CASCMLAASTGELFF
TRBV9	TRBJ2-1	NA	CASSVSALRGLPNNEQFF
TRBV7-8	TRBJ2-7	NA	CASSLAGVDKQYF
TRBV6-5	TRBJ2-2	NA	CASSYWERNTGELFF
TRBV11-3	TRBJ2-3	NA	CASSLSATSTDTQYF
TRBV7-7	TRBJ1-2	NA	CASSRTGPRLKHGYTF
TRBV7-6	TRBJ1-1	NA	CASSLWGAAEAFF
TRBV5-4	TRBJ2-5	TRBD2	CASSLGIAGVGGQETQYF
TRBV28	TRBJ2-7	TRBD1	CASKGTGVYEQYF
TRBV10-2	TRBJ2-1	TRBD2	CATVSGRRSYNEQFF
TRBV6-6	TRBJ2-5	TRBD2	CASSPGTSAETQYF
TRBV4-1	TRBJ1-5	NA	CASSQDDRYHQPQHF
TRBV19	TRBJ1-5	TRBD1	CASSMDRARDQPQHF
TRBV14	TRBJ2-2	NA	CASSLGQGTGELFF
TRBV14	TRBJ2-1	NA	CASSGQGHNEQFF
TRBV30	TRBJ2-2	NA	CAWSPKATLNTGELFF
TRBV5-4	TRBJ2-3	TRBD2	CASSLEGLAGDGTDTQYF
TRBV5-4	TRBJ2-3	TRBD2	CASSSGLAGPSSDTQYF
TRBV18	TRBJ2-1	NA	CASSLKTASRRNYNEQFF